This TCR beta chain comes out of a study of cytomegalovirus exposure and HLA in healthy donors (dated by TCRdb to about 2017). Regarding the study in general: An earlier analysis of approximately 640 of the donors reported roughly 270 Gb of sequence data and 100 million to 130 million unique TCR beta sequences from around 200 million T cells. Using immunosequencing, the study profiled T cell repertoires from some 670 subjects and related those repertoires to cytomegalovirus serostatus. On average, roughly 240,000 unique TCR beta nucleotide sequences were sequenced per donor among roughly 430 genotyped donors of the cohort, with roughly 18% of those sequences being non-productive. The aim of the study was to test whether cataloging public T cell receptors could identify signatures of past pathogen exposure. All discovery cohort repertoires had been generated using a single sequencing platform. Alongside the repertoire data, information on donor age, sex, ethnicity and CMV serostatus was compiled. In the later analysis, no new phenotypic data were used to find candidate immune exposures; instead, reliance was placed on TCR beta sequences and their occurrence across donors. Along with the approximately 600-subject first cohort, a separate validation cohort of around 120 different subjects was used. Roughly 300 gigabases of sequencing data and approximately 85 million unique TCR sequences were included in an early release covering under 650 HLA-typed donors. An earlier analysis of nearly 600 of the donors applied high-throughput TCR beta sequencing to assess whether each TCR beta V gene segment acted as functional or pseudogenic. High-throughput TCR immunosequencing, statistical association of individual TCRs with disease status, and machine learning were combined to predict cytomegalovirus infection status. Roughly five DR-DQ haplotypes were handled as single units for association and clustering because linkage in the cohort was strong. A later analysis re-analyzed previously published TCR beta repertoires from approximately 670 donors and added high-resolution HLA genotyping to study TCR occurrence patterns. Genome-wide SNP genotypes for about 55% of the 666 donors were used in a later genetic analysis, which treated that subset as a discovery cohort. HLA typing covered class I and class II loci at four-digit resolution. The genetic ancestry cluster associated with self-reported Caucasian donors included about four fifths of the 350 to 500 genotyped donors. The number of typed donors differed by locus: about 620-640 for A, B, C, DRB1 and DQB1; 522 for DQA1; fewer than 610 for DPA1; and roughly 470 for DPB1.

The germline V gene (reference sequence) supplies CDR1 GTSNPN and CDR2 SVGIG. The CDR3 covers 17 residues, taking in both the cysteine and the phenylalanine. Only CDR3 DNA is held: 51 bases, read in frame from base 1. Trimming leaves V shorter by 2 bases and J shorter by 0 bases, with the junction holding 7 bases beyond the gene matches. Study-level results and caveats: In an earlier analysis of more than 450 of the donors, most TCR beta V segments were observed in productive rearrangements about 87% or about 30% of the time, broadly matching IMGT annotations. The presence/absence analyses assumed that sequencing depth was roughly uniform across donors, and that assumption may not be true. A further reported finding was that TCR beta sequences accurately predicted the HLA-A and HLA-B alleles for most subjects in the first cohort. Some IMGT-functional V segments, including TRBV6-2 and TRBV6-3, could not be told apart with the 87-base-pair reads, so those segments were excluded. Cytomegalovirus status was reported to be diagnosed by the classifier with high specificity and sensitivity in both the original and validation cohorts. In a later analysis, several top co-occurrence clusters were reported to appear linked to parvovirus B19, influenza, CMV and Epstein-Barr virus. In a later analysis, TCR association rates were found to vary across HLA loci, with the most associated TCRs seen for DRB1 alleles and the fewest for HLA-C alleles. In a later analysis, most CMV-associated TCR beta chains were found to appear HLA-restricted, with HLA associations seemingly driven largely by CMV exposure. Compared with equally common non-associated chains, HLA-associated TCR beta chains in a later analysis were more clonally expanded and had lower generation probabilities. Assigning TCR associations to individual alleles was difficult when HLA alleles, especially DR and DQ, strongly co-occurred. A later analysis associated about 18,000 TCR beta sequences with specific HLA alleles at a false discovery rate of 0.05. The earlier analysis of approximately 540 of the donors excluded approximately 17 rarely observed V segments, including chromosome 9 orphons, because counts were too low. Most TCR sequences were seen in very few donors, while some public TCRs were found in many individuals. According to the authors, the approach could potentially be generalized to other disease states and immunological phenotypes. According to a later genetic analysis, donors in an Asian-associated ancestry cluster had fewer N-insertions in productive TCRs than the approximately 630-donor mean. A few of the identified cytomegalovirus-associated TCR beta chains were confirmed in vitro to be specific for cytomegalovirus antigens. A total of 150 to 200 TCR beta chains were listed by the study as associated with cytomegalovirus. Because some donors lacked HLA typing at each locus, the association tests relied only on the typed subset. The cohort was sequenced for TCR beta chains only, and without alpha or paired-chain data the features that could be detected were limited. A cluster of highly shared sequence variants was judged likely to represent a technical artifact of the sequencing pipeline. Correlated functional status among segregating V segments might be attributable to linkage disequilibrium, but an unknown experimental factor could not be ruled out. The only immune exposure information available for the cohort was CMV serostatus. An association between a missense DCLRE1C variant and V-gene and J-gene trimming of TCR beta chains was found in a later genetic analysis and replicated in an independent cohort.

Libraries came from the immunoSEQ multiplex PCR assay. A mixture of 60 forward primers for TCR Vbeta segments and 13 reverse primers for TCR Jbeta segments was used in the multiplex PCR. A multiplex PCR assay on genomic DNA amplified the CDR3 region of rearranged TCR beta genes. The amplified TCR beta libraries were sequenced on the Illumina HiSeq System as 87-base-pair reads. Per the source publication's procedure: A later analysis tallied around 82 million unique TCR beta chains across the 666 repertoires, and around 10 million of those chains were shared by two or more donors. Raw reads were error-corrected and collapsed into unique sequences with a nearest-neighbor algorithm that merged closely related sequences to remove PCR and sequencing errors. CDR3 sequences were aligned to IMGT reference sequences to assign V, D and J gene segments. Each retained sequence needed at least a six-nucleotide match to both a V gene segment and a J gene segment. Rearrangements were classified as productive when the CDR3 lacked stop codons and remained in frame with V and J, and all other rearrangements were classified as non-productive. CDR3 was defined according to IMGT convention as the region running from the second conserved V-encoded cysteine to the conserved J-encoded phenylalanine. The earlier analysis of 550 to 650 of the donors excluded any sequence lacking an unambiguous match to a single V gene segment. An earlier analysis of a few hundred of the donors called V segments functional above 56.7% productive rearrangements and segregating when the between-donor standard deviation exceeded 5%. A statistical classification framework was developed to diagnose cytomegalovirus status using the catalog of TCR beta chain sequences. In a later analysis, V and J genes were assigned by comparing TCR nucleotide sequences against IMGT/GENE-DB human TR gene sequences. A later analysis assigned CDR3 sequences and most-parsimonious VDJ recombination scenarios with the TCRdist pipeline. In a later analysis, each TCR beta chain was defined by its CDR3 amino acid sequence together with its V-gene family, and reads lacking a unique V-gene family were excluded. A later analysis removed 500 to 600 highly shared, low-generation-probability nucleotide sequences to deal with suspected cross-contamination and a sequencing artifact. In a later analysis, a clonal expansion index was calculated for each public chain from normalized within-repertoire ranks of inferred template counts. Generation probabilities in a later analysis came from a VDJ recombination model fitted to out-of-frame rearrangements, and those results were checked against IGoR. A later analysis scored TCR-TCR, TCR-HLA and TCR-CMV co-occurrence with hypergeometric tests, applying a repertoire-size bias correction to TCR pairs. In a later analysis, false discovery rates were estimated by permuting HLA or CMV assignments 20 times. In a later analysis, co-occurring TCRs were grouped using DBSCAN, and TCRdist sequence similarity was added for clustering within HLA-allele-positive subsets. Repertoires with fewer than 30,000 or more than 120,000 public chains were left out of co-occurrence clustering, as were a handful of repertoires with anomalous nucleotide sharing. What TCRdb holds here is the immuneACCESS table cut down to in-frame rearrangements. Part of the clones is not present; checked against another copy, under half of the missing clones reflect an unresolved V gene, and the others are unexplained. V, J and clone size are those of that table, while D and trimming were read from the DNA. The sample table shows 70,000 to 95,000 clones, and about two thirds are seen once. 5% to 6.5% of the sample lies in the top ten.

The cohort comprised hundreds of healthy bone marrow donors. Cohort members were all nominally healthy when sampled, although unrecorded immune exposures were likely present. The donor was CMV seropositive and belonged to the group of about 290 seropositive cohort members. A peripheral blood sample was collected from each donor, and TCR beta sequencing was performed on peripheral blood mononuclear cells. The Qiagen DNeasy Blood Extraction Kit was used to extract genomic DNA from the blood cell samples. Of note for this clone: The antigen this receptor binds is unknown. Base quality data are lacking; no much larger clone is found one base away.

The V and J segments used are TRBV30 and TRBJ1-3; 10 of the junction bases match TRBD1. What was sequenced was PBMCs. This clonotype originated in a woman aged 25 to 39 in good health and CMV-seropositive. The CDR3 amino acid sequence is: CAWSIWTGGLSGNTIYF. Read as DNA, the sequence is TGTGCCTGGAGTATTTGGACAGGGGGGCTCTCTGGAAACACCATATATTTT. The variable domain in full, with residues beyond the CDR3 obtained from the reference TRBV30 and TRBJ1-3 genes, is SQTIHQWPATLVQPVGSPLSLECTVEGTSNPNLYWYRQAAGRGLQLLFYSVGIGQISSEVPQNLSASRPQDRQFILSSKKLLLSDSGFYLCAWSIWTGGLSGNTIYFGEGSWLTVV.